A selection of T cell receptor beta chains follows, all from one sample in a study of blood T cell repertoires in COVID-19. Measured with immunoSEQ multiplex PCR; TCRdb has only the in-frame clones, and not every one. The top ten hold approximately 10% of the sample, which has about 190,000 clones, 82% seen once. The sample was peripheral blood. The receptor set was obtained from a woman aged 80 or older with active or convalescent COVID-19. CDR3s leave out the opening cysteine and the closing phenylalanine or tryptophan. Fields, in order: V gene, J gene, CDR3 protein.

TRBV11-3	TRBJ2-3	ASSYATAGVGDTQY
TRBV25-1	TRBJ1-2	ASSGGGGGYT
TRBV11-2	TRBJ2-2	ASSSSGRSTGELF
TRBV5-1	TRBJ2-2	ASSLDRGDGTGELF
TRBV3-1/TRBV3-2	TRBJ2-7	ASSYTLREQY
TRBV12-3/TRBV12-4	TRBJ1-5	ASRARGNQPQH
TRBV2	TRBJ2-1	ASRGLAGAYNEQF
TRBV5-8	TRBJ2-1	ASHNTNAGGPRRNEQF
TRBV10-1	TRBJ2-7	ASSEAAGGYEQY
TRBV7-9	TRBJ2-3	ASSLATGPQY
TRBV28	TRBJ2-1	ASISGGAKEQF
TRBV28	TRBJ2-7	ASSSSGRLGEQY
TRBV28	TRBJ1-3	ASSIRGHFSGNTIY
TRBV5-8	TRBJ2-5	ASRQNRGGETQY
TRBV5-1	TRBJ1-1	ASSIQTGSNPRAF
TRBV2	TRBJ1-2	ASSHPQGLDYGYT
TRBV7-6	TRBJ2-7	ASSLAGQGSNEQY
TRBV5-8	TRBJ1-1	ASSFTGFAF
TRBV19	TRBJ1-1	ASSILGVGDTEAF
TRBV6-5	TRBJ2-1	ASRPADLSYNEQF
TRBV21-1	TRBJ1-4	ASSPGQGAEKLF
TRBV7-9	TRBJ2-6	ASSPGTGVPGANVLT
TRBV5-1	TRBJ2-7	ASSFGGTYSYEQY
TRBV12-2	TRBJ1-1	ASRASGGSMNTEAF
TRBV5-4	TRBJ2-1	ASSSGTSGSNEQF
TRBV27	TRBJ2-5	ASSPDRGRGETQY
TRBV28	TRBJ1-3	ATGTVSSGNTIY
TRBV29-1	TRBJ1-3	SVEEQAGNTIY
TRBV13	TRBJ2-1	ASSLERIHNEQF
TRBV5-1	TRBJ2-5	ASGIEGFKETQY
TRBV6-5	TRBJ1-1	ASFVGQGNTEAF
TRBV27	TRBJ1-5	ASSSTVPNQPQH
TRBV7-6	TRBJ2-1	ASSWAGTSGYNEQF
TRBV10-1	TRBJ1-6	ASRRHGSSYNSPLH
TRBV7-3	TRBJ2-5	ASSFSGRETQY
TRBV6-5	TRBJ2-7	ASTRTGSYEQY
TRBV15	TRBJ1-4	ATTGGTGGRFTTNEKLF
TRBV28	TRBJ2-6	ASSLFRDRPTSGANVLT
TRBV28	TRBJ1-2	ASSSPGTSHYGYT
TRBV10-1	TRBJ2-2	ATQGGPGELF
TRBV7-8	TRBJ2-3	ASSLGDRSLIIPHTDTQY
TRBV7-2	TRBJ1-5	ASNHDGRNQPQH
TRBV7-9	TRBJ1-4	ASSLHFSGTREKLF
TRBV27	TRBJ2-7	ASSLTPTGRVAYEQY
TRBV5-1	TRBJ1-2	ASSWGTGSYGYT
TRBV5-1	TRBJ1-1	ASSSPQGNTEAF
TRBV6-6	TRBJ1-2	ASSYGTGSGYT
TRBV12-5	TRBJ2-1	ASGLDGGSYEQF
TRBV5-1	TRBJ1-3	ASSPLDRGGNTIY
TRBV6-5	TRBJ1-6	ATRDSRASPLH
TRBV5-1	TRBJ2-7	ASSRTSGRIEEQY
TRBV6-5	TRBJ1-2	ASSGGAYMGYT
TRBV2	TRBJ2-3	ASSEGRGDTQY
TRBV7-3	TRBJ2-5	ASSPTHRETQY